Below are 11 T cell receptor beta chains sequenced from a single sample in a study of cytomegalovirus exposure and HLA in healthy donors. Clones were sequenced by immunoSEQ multiplex PCR, and TCRdb holds only the in-frame ones, with some missing. The table lists more than 110,000 clones, about 94% of them singletons. The sample consisted of PBMCs. These TCRs come from a man younger than 35 in good health and CMV-seropositive.

The V call is TRBV27, the J call TRBJ1-5; the match to TRBD1 covers 8 bases. Germline V gives CDR1 MNHEY, CDR2 SMNVEV (reference sequence). This CDR3 is 17 amino acids long. J lost 2 bases, V lost 4 bases, and 10 bases had no gene match. The CDR3 nucleotides read TGTGCCAGCAGTTCACAAACGCCGACAGGGGGCAATCAGCCCCAGCATTTT. As protein: CASSSQTPTGGNQPQHF.

This clone is a singleton in its sample. The J gene is TRBJ2-2, the V gene TRBV2; unclear D gene. Germline loops: CDR1 SNHLY, CDR2 FYNNEI. V lost 3 bases and J 3 bases, leaving 14 bases between the germline ends. The CDR3 totals 16 residues. The CDR3, as DNA: TGTGCCAGCAGTGACCGCCAACTATGGGACACCGGGGAGCTGTTTTTT. It encodes CASSDRQLWDTGELFF.

Here the CDR3 DNA reads TGTGCCAGCAGTCCCCTGAAGGCAGGGAGGGAAAAACTGTTTTTT. This sequence encodes CASSPLKAGREKLFF. The V and J genes are TRBV28 and TRBJ1-4; maybe TRBD1 (5 bases). With 5 bases removed from V and 8 bases from J, the gap between germline ends came to 18 bases. This CDR3 contains 15 residues. Germline V lookup: CDR1 MDHEN, CDR2 SYDVKM.

The rearrangement uses TRBV5-1 and TRBJ2-3, with 8 bases fitting TRBD2. Germline V gene lookup returns CDR1 SGHRS and CDR2 YFSETQ. There are 14 residues in the CDR3. V dropped 2 bases and J dropped 6; count of bases not matched to a gene: 5. CDR3 DNA: TGCGCCAGCAGCTTAGGCGGGAGGTACGATACGCAGTATTTT. This sequence encodes CASSLGGRYDTQYF.

The chain links TRBV14 to TRBJ2-7, with 7 bases identical to TRBD1. The V and J ends lost 0 bases and 7 bases, in that order; junction bases with no gene match: 9. Germline loops: CDR1 SGHDN, CDR2 FVKESK. The CDR3 length is 15 residues. CDR3 nucleotides: TGTGCCAGCAGCCAAGATTCGTTAAGGGGGCGGGAGCAGTACTTC. Its protein product is CASSQDSLRGREQYF.

The chain recombines TRBV28 with TRBJ2-1; D unresolved. The CDR3 loop spans 16 amino acids. Germline CDR1 reads MDHEN; CDR2 reads SYDVKM. V shed 5 bases and J shed 0 bases, with 14 bases lying between them. The CDR3 is CASSLPSSGSYNEQFF. The DNA for the CDR3 is TGTGCCAGCAGTCTCCCCTCCAGTGGCTCCTACAATGAGCAGTTCTTC.

This clone appeared a single time. CDR3 in DNA: TGTGCCAGCAGCCCCTTGACTAGCGGGAGAACCGGGGAGCTGTTTTTT. Translation gives CASSPLTSGRTGELFF. The V gene is TRBV11-2, the J gene TRBJ2-2; 12 bases line up with TRBD2. The length of the CDR3 is 16 residues. Germline V CDR1 and CDR2: SGHAT, FQNNGV. J lost 5 bases, V lost 5 bases, and 6 bases had no gene match.

The chain uses TRBV5-1 and TRBJ2-1; 7 bases fit TRBD2. CDR1 SGHRS and CDR2 YFSETQ come from the germline V gene. With 3 bases clipped from V and 5 bases from J, the junction kept 11 bases outside the gene matches. CDR3 length: 16 amino acids. CDR3 sequence: CASSSNPSGADNEQFF. DNA of the CDR3: TGCGCCAGCAGCTCAAACCCTAGCGGAGCCGACAATGAGCAGTTCTTC.

The rearrangement joins TRBV18 to TRBJ1-6; 9 nucleotides align to TRBD1. The germline V gene has CDR1 KGHSH and CDR2 LQKENI. This CDR3 is built from 13 residues. V gave up 6 bases and J gave up 7 bases; unmatched junction bases: 1. The CDR3 DNA follows: TGTGCCAGCTCTGACAGGGGGAATTCACCCCTCCACTTT. It is translated as CASSDRGNSPLHF.

The genes are TRBV28 and TRBJ1-2; maybe TRBD1 (6 bases). The CDR3 spans 13 residues. V lost 3 bases, J lost 4 bases, and 9 bases lay in between. Germline V lookup: CDR1 MDHEN, CDR2 SYDVKM. Written as DNA, the CDR3 is TGTGCCAGCAGTTTCCGAGGGGGCTATGGCTACACCTTC. Translation gives CASSFRGGYGYTF.

The gene calls are TRBV28 and TRBJ1-5; the D is unclear. In germline, CDR1 is MDHEN, CDR2 SYDVKM. The CDR3 runs to 11 residues. Trimming left V 3 bases short and J 8 bases short, with 5 bases between. The CDR3 region is CASSFQEPQHF. CDR3 nucleotides: TGTGCCAGCAGTTTTCAGGAGCCCCAGCATTTT.